This T cell receptor (beta chain) comes out of a study of T cell repertoires in cytomegalovirus infection. Across the whole study: Evidence of both CMV infection and a matching HLA type came from public TCR beta signatures.

Notes on the study in general: Within the response measured ex vivo, HLA-C-restricted CMV-specific TCR beta clonotypes were dominant. Adding up the frequency of public TCR beta families identified people who carried CMV plus the relevant HLA.

As concerns this clonotype: Its specificity is not known.

One entry per CDR3 protein results from TCRdb running MiXCR on the reads. The profile covers hundreds of thousands of distinct CDR3 sequences, with 17% appearing a single time and 12% taken by the ten largest. The CDR3 runs to 11 residues. Germline CDR1 reads SQVTM; CDR2 reads ANQGSEA. V gave up 8 bases and J gave up 6 bases, with 12 bases separating them. This sequence originates from a human donor in good health (CMV status not recorded). Some clones in this sample may be carry-over from other donors' samples. The sequenced sample consisted of PBMCs. This sequence joins TRBV29-1 and TRBJ2-3, with D possibly matching TRBD1 (6 bases). CDR3 amino acids: CSLRGYDTQYF. In nucleotides, the CDR3 is TGCAGCCTAAGGGGGTACGATACGCAGTATTTT.